The rows below give T cell receptor beta chains drawn from one sample of a study of regulatory T cells in long-lasting Graves disease. TCRdb itself ran the multiplex PCR reads through MiXCR, one entry per CDR3 protein. This sample carries 400,000 to 500,000 distinct CDR3 sequences, 15% of them seen once, and the ten largest clones take around 7.6%. The same data also went into a second study, on T cells in Graves' hyperthyroidism and ophthalmopathy.

The input for sequencing was peripheral blood mononuclear cells (PBMCs), taken at new diagnosis, from a patient treated with antithyroid drugs. The receptors here all came from a middle-aged woman with Graves disease. CDR3s include the opening cysteine and the closing phenylalanine or tryptophan. Each record gives: CDR3 protein, CDR3 DNA, D gene, clone size, V gene, J gene. The D gene is left open where the match is weak. The size of a clone is reported for some rows only, either as once, few or many, or as a class for expanded clones.

CDR3 protein: CASSQTVNEQYF; CDR3 DNA: TGTGCCAGCAGCCAGACAGTGAACGAGCAGTACTTC; D gene: .; clone size: .; V gene: TRBV11-3; J gene: TRBJ2-7
CDR3 protein: CASWAGGGRRTGERFF; CDR3 DNA: TGTGCCAGCTGGGCAGGAGGCGGGAGGAGAACCGGGGAGCGGTTTTTT; D gene: TRBD2; clone size: .; V gene: TRBV7-2; J gene: TRBJ2-2
CDR3 protein: CASSYGVDQYF; CDR3 DNA: TGTGCCAGCAGTTACGGGGTGGACCAGTACTTC; D gene: .; clone size: few; V gene: TRBV6-2/TRBV6-3; J gene: TRBJ2-5
CDR3 protein: CASSSSGTNSYEQYF; CDR3 DNA: TGTGCCAGCAGCTCTTCCGGGACAAACTCCTACGAGCAGTACTTC; D gene: .; clone size: .; V gene: TRBV5-4; J gene: TRBJ2-7
CDR3 protein: CASSTTGGGKNIQYF; CDR3 DNA: TGTGCCAGCAGTACGACAGGGGGCGGCAAAAACATTCAGTACTTC; D gene: TRBD1; clone size: .; V gene: TRBV6-2/TRBV6-3; J gene: TRBJ2-4
CDR3 protein: CAIRSGTEVHEQYF; CDR3 DNA: TGTGCCATCAGATCCGGGACCGAGGTCCACGAGCAGTACTTC; D gene: .; clone size: .; V gene: TRBV10-3; J gene: TRBJ2-7
CDR3 protein: CAWKRTPSYNEQFF; CDR3 DNA: TGTGCCTGGAAAAGGACCCCCTCCTACAATGAGCAGTTCTTC; D gene: .; clone size: few; V gene: TRBV30; J gene: TRBJ2-1
CDR3 protein: CSALTDSQTQYF; CDR3 DNA: TGCAGCGCCCTGACGGACAGCCAGACCCAGTACTTC; D gene: .; clone size: many; V gene: TRBV29-1; J gene: TRBJ2-5
CDR3 protein: CAISEAPGTGSEQYF; CDR3 DNA: TGTGCCATCAGTGAGGCTCCCGGGACAGGGAGCGAGCAGTACTTC; D gene: TRBD1; clone size: few; V gene: TRBV10-3; J gene: TRBJ2-7
CDR3 protein: CASSKDFASSYNEQFF; CDR3 DNA: TGTGCCAGCAGTAAAGACTTCGCGAGCTCCTACAATGAGCAGTTCTTC; D gene: .; clone size: few; V gene: TRBV6-1; J gene: TRBJ2-1
CDR3 protein: CASSIAGVWSDTQYF; CDR3 DNA: TGTGCCAGTAGTATTGCGGGAGTGTGGTCAGATACGCAGTATTTT; D gene: TRBD2; clone size: few; V gene: TRBV19; J gene: TRBJ2-3
CDR3 protein: CSAQWAGGYEQYF; CDR3 DNA: TGCAGCGCCCAATGGGCGGGGGGATACGAGCAGTACTTC; D gene: TRBD2; clone size: .; V gene: TRBV29-1; J gene: TRBJ2-7
CDR3 protein: CASSSGTGWGETQYF; CDR3 DNA: TGTGCCAGCAGCTCCGGGACAGGGTGGGGAGAGACCCAGTACTTC; D gene: TRBD1; clone size: .; V gene: TRBV7-9; J gene: TRBJ2-5